This T cell receptor beta chain is from a study of cytomegalovirus exposure and HLA in healthy donors (dated by TCRdb to about 2017). At the level of the whole study: According to an earlier analysis of 550 to 750 of the donors, about 190 million T cells yielded 90 million to 140 million unique TCR beta sequences and around 280 Gb of sequence data. Across around 400 genotyped donors of the cohort, an average of approximately 220,000 unique TCR beta nucleotide sequences per donor were sequenced, and around 20% of those sequences were non-productive. To study patterns of TCR occurrence, a later analysis re-analyzed previously published TCR beta repertoires from hundreds of donors and added high-resolution HLA genotyping. The study aimed to test whether signatures of past pathogen exposure could be identified by cataloging public T cell receptors. Along with the approximately 700-subject first cohort, a separate validation cohort of over a hundred different subjects was used. To predict cytomegalovirus infection status, the study brought together high-throughput TCR immunosequencing, statistical association of individual TCRs with disease status, and machine learning. Every repertoire in the discovery cohort had been generated on one and the same sequencing platform. Typing coverage differed by locus: A, B, C, DRB1 and DQB1 were typed in roughly 620-640 donors, DQA1 in 522, DPA1 in 606, and DPB1 in 472. The genetic ancestry cluster associated with self-reported Caucasian donors included about 84% of the roughly 390 genotyped donors. A later genetic analysis used genome-wide SNP genotypes for 398 of the 666 donors, treating that subset as a discovery cohort. Donor age, sex, ethnicity and CMV serostatus were compiled alongside the repertoire data. The study profiled the T cell repertoires of 500 to 800 subjects by immunosequencing and related them to cytomegalovirus serostatus. Both class I and class II loci were covered by HLA typing, at four-digit resolution. Roughly five DR-DQ haplotypes were handled as single units for association and clustering, since linkage in the cohort was strong. Roughly 300 gigabases of sequencing data and tens of millions of unique TCR sequences were included in an early release covering over 600 HLA-typed donors. Rather than using new phenotypic data, the later analysis identified candidate immune exposures from TCR beta sequences and from how often those sequences occurred across donors. An earlier analysis of some 500 of the donors used high-throughput TCR beta sequencing to judge whether each TCR beta V gene segment behaved as functional or pseudogenic.

Library creation used the immunoSEQ multiplex PCR assay. A mixture of 60 forward primers for TCR Vbeta segments and 13 reverse primers for TCR Jbeta segments was used in the multiplex PCR. The CDR3 region of rearranged TCR beta genes was amplified from genomic DNA with a multiplex PCR assay. The Illumina HiSeq System was used to sequence the amplified TCR beta libraries as 87-base-pair reads. Under the source paper's analysis protocol: Across the 700 or so repertoires, a later analysis counted 80 million or so unique TCR beta chains, 9 million to 14 million of which were shared by at least two donors. Raw reads were error-corrected and collapsed into unique sequences by a nearest-neighbor algorithm in which closely related sequences were merged to remove PCR and sequencing errors. To assign V, D and J gene segments, CDR3 sequences were aligned to IMGT reference sequences. Each retained sequence needed at least a six-nucleotide match to both a V gene segment and a J gene segment. A rearrangement counted as productive if the CDR3 had no stop codons and remained in frame with V and J, and every other rearrangement counted as non-productive. Following IMGT convention, CDR3 was defined as the stretch from the second conserved V-encoded cysteine to the conserved J-encoded phenylalanine. The earlier analysis of about 590 of the donors excluded sequences that lacked an unambiguous match to a single V gene segment. An earlier analysis of around 600 of the donors classified V segments as functional when productive rearrangements were above 56.7% and as segregating when the standard deviation between donors was above 5%. A statistical classification framework was built for diagnosing cytomegalovirus status from the catalog of TCR beta chain sequences. A later analysis assigned V and J genes by comparing TCR nucleotide sequences with IMGT/GENE-DB human TR gene sequences. The TCRdist pipeline was used in a later analysis to assign CDR3 sequences and most-parsimonious VDJ recombination scenarios. A later analysis defined each TCR beta chain by its CDR3 amino acid sequence plus V-gene family, and excluded reads lacking a unique V-gene family. A later analysis removed 550 to 650 highly shared, low-generation-probability nucleotide sequences to deal with suspected cross-contamination and a sequencing artifact. A later analysis calculated a clonal expansion index for each public chain from normalized within-repertoire ranks of inferred template counts. A later analysis computed generation probabilities with a VDJ recombination model fitted to out-of-frame rearrangements, and checked the results against IGoR. In a later analysis, TCR-TCR, TCR-HLA and TCR-CMV co-occurrence was scored with hypergeometric tests, and a repertoire-size bias correction was applied to TCR pairs. To estimate false discovery rates, a later analysis permuted the HLA or CMV assignments 20 times. A later analysis grouped co-occurring TCRs with DBSCAN, adding TCRdist sequence similarity when clustering within HLA-allele-positive subsets. Co-occurrence clustering excluded repertoires with fewer than 30,000 or more than 120,000 public chains, plus five with anomalous nucleotide sharing. In its TCRdb copy, this immuneACCESS table keeps in-frame sequences only and misses some clones. Where compared with another copy, unresolved V genes explain less than half of these, and the others have no known cause. Clone size and the V and J calls come from that table; the DNA yielded D and trimming. The sample table contains 150,000 to 200,000 clones; only one count was recorded for roughly 74% of them. Roughly an eighth of the sample is in the top ten clones.

Summary of the overall study and its limitations: The 87-base-pair reads could not distinguish some IMGT-functional V segments, including TRBV6-2 and TRBV6-3, so those segments were excluded. In a later genetic analysis, fewer N-insertions in productive TCRs were reported among donors in an Asian-associated ancestry cluster than the roughly 670-donor mean. Strong co-occurrence of HLA alleles, especially DR and DQ, made assigning TCR associations to individual alleles difficult. The classifier was reported to diagnose cytomegalovirus status with high specificity and sensitivity in both the original and validation cohorts. Most TCR sequences were seen in very few donors, while some public TCRs were found in many individuals. Because some donors lacked HLA typing at each locus, the association tests relied only on the typed subset. A group of highly shared sequence variants was considered likely to be a technical artifact of the sequencing pipeline. The presence/absence analyses assumed that sequencing depth was roughly uniform across donors, and that assumption may not be true. The cohort was sequenced for TCR beta chains only, and without alpha or paired-chain data the features that could be detected were limited. A further reported finding was that TCR beta sequences accurately predicted the HLA-A and HLA-B alleles for most subjects in the first cohort. According to a later analysis, most CMV-associated TCR beta chains appeared to be HLA-restricted, and the HLA associations seemed to be driven largely by CMV exposure. Linkage disequilibrium might explain the correlated functional status among segregating V segments, but an unknown experimental factor could not be ruled out. A few of the identified cytomegalovirus-associated TCR beta chains were confirmed in vitro to be specific for cytomegalovirus antigens. Over 15 rarely observed V segments, including chromosome 9 orphons, were excluded from the earlier analysis of approximately 500 of the donors because counts were too low. In a later analysis, HLA-associated TCR beta chains were found to be more clonally expanded and to have lower generation probabilities than equally common non-associated chains. For the cohort, immune exposure information was limited to CMV serostatus. In a later analysis, TCR association rates were found to vary across HLA loci, with the most associated TCRs seen for DRB1 alleles and the fewest for HLA-C alleles. The authors suggested that the approach could potentially be extended to other disease states and immunological phenotypes. In a later analysis, several top co-occurrence clusters were reported to appear linked to parvovirus B19, influenza, CMV and Epstein-Barr virus. An earlier analysis of around 540 of the donors showed that most TCR beta V segments appeared in productive rearrangements either about 90% or about 30% of the time, which broadly matched IMGT annotations. At a false discovery rate of 0.05, a later analysis linked roughly 17,000 TCR beta sequences to specific HLA alleles. An association between a missense DCLRE1C variant and V-gene and J-gene trimming of TCR beta chains was found in a later genetic analysis and replicated in an independent cohort. In the study, about 150 TCR beta chains were listed as associated with cytomegalovirus.

About this clone: The specificity of this receptor is unknown. No much larger clone exists at a distance of one base, and base qualities are not known.

In total, roughly 670 healthy bone marrow donors made up the cohort. All cohort members were sampled while nominally healthy, although unrecorded immune exposures were likely present. The donor was CMV seropositive and belonged to the group of about 290 seropositive cohort members. Every donor gave a peripheral blood sample, and the peripheral blood mononuclear cells from that sample were used for TCR beta sequencing. The Qiagen DNeasy Blood Extraction Kit was used to extract genomic DNA from the blood cell samples. CDR1 and CDR2 are drawn from the germline V gene: MNHEY, SVGAGI. At the junction V is shortened by 5 bases and J by 2 bases; bases outside the gene matches: 2. From the cysteine up to the phenylalanine, the CDR3 has a length of 14 residues. This entry keeps only the CDR3 DNA: 42 bases, framed from base 1.

The TCR was taken from a woman in her 30s in good health and CMV-seropositive. The chain is encoded by TRBV6-5 joined to TRBJ2-3, with 9 middle bases fitting TRBD2. Sequencing input: PBMCs. The nucleotides read TGTGCCAGCAGTCCTAGCGGGACCACAGATACGCAGTATTTT. Translated, it gives CASSPSGTTDTQYF.